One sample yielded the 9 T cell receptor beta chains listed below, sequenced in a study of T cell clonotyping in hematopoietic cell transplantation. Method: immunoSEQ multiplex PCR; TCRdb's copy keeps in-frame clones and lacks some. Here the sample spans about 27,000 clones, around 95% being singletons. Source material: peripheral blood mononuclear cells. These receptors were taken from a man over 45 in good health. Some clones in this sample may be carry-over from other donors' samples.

The CDR3 loop reads CASSLMDGYGYTF. The CDR3 coding sequence is TGTGCCAGCAGTTTAATGGATGGCTATGGCTACACCTTC. The rearrangement uses TRBV28 and TRBJ1-2; no definite D call. V lost 2 bases and J 4 bases, leaving 8 bases between the germline ends. The CDR3 runs to 13 residues. The V gene's germline CDR1 is MDHEN and CDR2 SYDVKM.

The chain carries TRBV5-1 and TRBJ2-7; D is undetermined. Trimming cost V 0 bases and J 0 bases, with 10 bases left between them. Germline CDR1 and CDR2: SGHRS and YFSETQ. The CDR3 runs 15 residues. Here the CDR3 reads CASSLVDGSSYEQYF. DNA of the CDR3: TGCGCCAGCAGCTTGGTGGACGGAAGCTCCTACGAGCAGTACTTC.

The CDR3 protein is CASSSNGGSNQPQHF. CDR3 nucleotides: TGCGCCAGCAGCTCAAACGGGGGCTCCAATCAGCCCCAGCATTTT. The chain joins TRBV5-1 to TRBJ1-5; TRBD1 is a possible D gene (6 bases). Trimming stripped 3 bases from V and 3 bases from J, with 13 bases between. The CDR3 sequence is 15 residues long. Germline V gene sequence: CDR1 SGHRS, CDR2 YFSETQ.

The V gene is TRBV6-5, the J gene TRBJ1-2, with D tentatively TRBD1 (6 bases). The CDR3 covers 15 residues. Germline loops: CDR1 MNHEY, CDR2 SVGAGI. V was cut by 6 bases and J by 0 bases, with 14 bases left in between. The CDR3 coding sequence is TGTGCCAGCAGGAGAAACAGGGTATCTAACTATGGCTACACCTTC. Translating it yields CASRRNRVSNYGYTF.

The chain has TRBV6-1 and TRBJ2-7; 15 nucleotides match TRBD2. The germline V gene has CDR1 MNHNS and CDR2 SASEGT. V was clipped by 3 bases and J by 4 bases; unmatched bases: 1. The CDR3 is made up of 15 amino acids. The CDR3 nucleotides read TGTGCCAGCAGTGAGGGGACTAGCGGGGGGTACGAGCAGTACTTC. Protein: CASSEGTSGGYEQYF.

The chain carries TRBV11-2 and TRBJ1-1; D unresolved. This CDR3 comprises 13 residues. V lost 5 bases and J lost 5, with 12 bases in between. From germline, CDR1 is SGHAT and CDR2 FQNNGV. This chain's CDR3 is CASSPRSETEAFF. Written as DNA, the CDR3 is TGTGCCAGCAGCCCAAGGTCGGAAACTGAAGCTTTCTTT.

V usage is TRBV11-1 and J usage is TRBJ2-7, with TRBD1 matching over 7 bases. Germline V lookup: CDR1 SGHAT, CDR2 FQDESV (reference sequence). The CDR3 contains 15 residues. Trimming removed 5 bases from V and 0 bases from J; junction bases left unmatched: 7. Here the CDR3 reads CASSRPGQYSYEQYF. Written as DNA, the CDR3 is TGTGCCAGCAGCCGACCGGGACAGTACTCCTACGAGCAGTACTTC. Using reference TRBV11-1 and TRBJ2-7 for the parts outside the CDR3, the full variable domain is EAEVAQSPRYKITEKSQAVAFWCDPISGHATLYWYRQILGQGPELLVQFQDESVVDDSQLPKDRFSAERLKGVDSTLKIQPAELGDSAMYLCASSRPGQYSYEQYFGPGTRLTVT.

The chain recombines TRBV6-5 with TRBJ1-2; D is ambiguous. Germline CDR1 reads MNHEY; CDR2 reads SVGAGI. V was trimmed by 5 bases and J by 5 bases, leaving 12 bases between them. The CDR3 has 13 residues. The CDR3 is CASSLDPSYGYTF. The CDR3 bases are TGTGCCAGCAGTCTTGACCCGTCTTATGGCTACACCTTC.

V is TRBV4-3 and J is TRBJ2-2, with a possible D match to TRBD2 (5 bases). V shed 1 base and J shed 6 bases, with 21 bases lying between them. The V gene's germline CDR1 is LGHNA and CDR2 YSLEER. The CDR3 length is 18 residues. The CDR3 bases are TGCGCCAGCAGCCAAGCCGTCGGGAACAGTTTGTTGTCCGGGGAGCTGTTTTTT. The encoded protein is CASSQAVGNSLLSGELFF.